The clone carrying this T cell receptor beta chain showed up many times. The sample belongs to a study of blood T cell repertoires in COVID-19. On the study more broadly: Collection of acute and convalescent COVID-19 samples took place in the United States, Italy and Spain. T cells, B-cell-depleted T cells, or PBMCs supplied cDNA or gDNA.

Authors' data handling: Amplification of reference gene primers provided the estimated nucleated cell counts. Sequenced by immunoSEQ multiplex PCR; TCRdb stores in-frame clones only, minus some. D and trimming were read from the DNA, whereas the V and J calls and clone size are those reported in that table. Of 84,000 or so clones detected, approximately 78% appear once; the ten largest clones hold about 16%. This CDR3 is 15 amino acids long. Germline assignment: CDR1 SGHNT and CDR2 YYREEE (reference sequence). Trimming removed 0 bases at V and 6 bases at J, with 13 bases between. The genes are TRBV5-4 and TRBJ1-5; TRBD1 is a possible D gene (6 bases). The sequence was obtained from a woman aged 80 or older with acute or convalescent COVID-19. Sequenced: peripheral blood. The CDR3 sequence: CASSLDREVGQPQHF. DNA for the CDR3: TGTGCCAGCAGCTTGGACAGGGAAGTAGGTCAGCCCCAGCATTTT. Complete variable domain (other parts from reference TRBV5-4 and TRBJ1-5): ETGVTQSPTHLIKTRGQQVTLRCSSQSGHNTVSWYQQALGQGPQFIFQYYREEENGRGNFPPRFSGLQFPNYSSELNVNALELDDSALYLCASSLDREVGQPQHFGDGTRLSIL.